This T cell receptor (beta chain) was captured in a study of T cell responses to AZD1222 COVID-19 vaccine. General observations from the study: Two AZD1222 doses significantly raised spike-specific TCR breadth and depth over controls. Donors skewed white British and female; clonal diversity was possibly underestimated.

V lost 4 bases and J 3 bases, leaving 11 bases between the germline ends. This CDR3 contains 13 residues. Germline assignment: CDR1 SQVTM and CDR2 ANQGSEA. Assay: immunoSEQ multiplex PCR; the TCRdb copy retains only in-frame clones and omits some. The sample lists some 170,000 clones, roughly 92% seen once, with 5.1% in the top ten. Notes on this clone: Its antigen is undetermined.

The sequences come from peripheral blood, collected 28 days after the second AZD1222 dose. The chain has TRBV29-1 and TRBJ2-3; D tentatively reads TRBD1 or TRBD2 (5 bases each). The TCR was taken from an adult who received the AZD1222 COVID-19 vaccine. CDR3 DNA sequence: TGCAGCGTTGCGGGGACCCGGACAGATACGCAGTATTTT. Translated, it gives CSVAGTRTDTQYF.